This T cell receptor beta chain was retrieved from a study of blood T cell repertoires in COVID-19. Study at large: The cDNA or gDNA used as material had been derived from T cells, B-cell-depleted T cells, or PBMCs.

Using immunoSEQ multiplex PCR, the repertoire was profiled, and TCRdb retains in-frame clones only, with some absent. Of 260,000 or so clones listed, roughly four fifths are singletons. The specimen was peripheral blood. The clonotype originates from a woman between 65 and 79 years old with acute or convalescent COVID-19.

As DNA, the CDR3 is TGTGCCAGCAGTTTGGGCACGTCGGACACCGGGGAGCTGTTTTTT. Amino acid sequence: CASSLGTSDTGELFF. The V call is TRBV27, the J call TRBJ2-2; D is unclear. Germline values: CDR1 MNHEY, CDR2 SMNVEV (reference sequence). The CDR3 has 15 amino acids. Trimming removed 3 bases from V and 3 bases from J, with 11 bases in between.